This T cell receptor (beta chain) was identified during a study of OX40 agonist ivuxolimab in advanced cancers. Study context: Ivuxolimab, an antibody acting as an agonist of OX40 (CD134), was used to treat patients.

The data were produced by immunoSEQ multiplex PCR, yet TCRdb's version contains in-frame clones alone and is incomplete. The repertoire holds about 41,000 clones, with over 80% as singletons. The germline V gene encodes CDR1 SGHRS and CDR2 YFSETQ. The CDR3 is 14 residues long. V dropped 0 bases and J dropped 5 bases, with 9 bases sitting between them. The chain joins TRBV5-1 to TRBJ2-1; D is unclear. This receptor was taken from an adult with an advanced solid tumor such as melanoma, head and neck, liver or kidney cancer. The specimen comprised CD4+ or CD8+ T cells sorted from blood, sampled in a trial of the OX40 agonist ivuxolimab. CDR3 DNA sequence: TGCGCCAGCAGCTTGGAATACTCGAACAATGAGCAGTTCTTC. It specifies CASSLEYSNNEQFF.